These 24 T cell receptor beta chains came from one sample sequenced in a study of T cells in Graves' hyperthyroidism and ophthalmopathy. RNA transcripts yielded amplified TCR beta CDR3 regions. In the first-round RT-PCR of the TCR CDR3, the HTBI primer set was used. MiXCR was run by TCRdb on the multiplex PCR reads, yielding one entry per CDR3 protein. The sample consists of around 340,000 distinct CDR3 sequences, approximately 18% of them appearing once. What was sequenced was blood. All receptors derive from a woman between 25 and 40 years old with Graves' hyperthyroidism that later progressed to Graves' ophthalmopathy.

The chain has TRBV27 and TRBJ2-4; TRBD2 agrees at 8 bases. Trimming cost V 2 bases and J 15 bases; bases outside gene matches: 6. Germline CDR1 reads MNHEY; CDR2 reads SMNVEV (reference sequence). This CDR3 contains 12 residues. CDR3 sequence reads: CASSLRGGNPYF. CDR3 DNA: TGTGCCAGCAGTTTACGGGGGGGGAATCCGTACTTC.

Here the CDR3 reads CASSLALRGRPNNYEQYF. Here the CDR3 DNA reads TGTGCCAGCAGTTTAGCGCTGAGGGGCAGGCCCAACAACTACGAGCAGTACTTC. The chain couples TRBV12-3 or TRBV12-4 to TRBJ2-7, with D perhaps TRBD1 or TRBD2 (5 bases each). The CDR3 has 18 amino acids. V gave up 0 bases and J gave up 3 bases, with 21 bases separating them.

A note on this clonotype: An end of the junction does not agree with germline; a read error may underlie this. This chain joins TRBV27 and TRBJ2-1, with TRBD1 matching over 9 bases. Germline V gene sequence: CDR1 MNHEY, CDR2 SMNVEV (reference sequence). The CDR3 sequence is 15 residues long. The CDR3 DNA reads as TGTGCCAGCAGTGCCCAACCTCCCGGGACAGGGAAAATGCTCTTC. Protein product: CASSAQPPGTGKMLF.

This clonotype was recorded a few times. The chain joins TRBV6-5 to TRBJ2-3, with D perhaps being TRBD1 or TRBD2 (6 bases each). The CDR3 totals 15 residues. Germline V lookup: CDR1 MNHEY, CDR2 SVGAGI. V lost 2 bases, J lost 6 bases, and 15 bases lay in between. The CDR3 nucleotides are TGTGCCAGCAGTTACGGGTCGGGGGCGAAGGATACGCAGTATTTT. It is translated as CASSYGSGAKDTQYF.

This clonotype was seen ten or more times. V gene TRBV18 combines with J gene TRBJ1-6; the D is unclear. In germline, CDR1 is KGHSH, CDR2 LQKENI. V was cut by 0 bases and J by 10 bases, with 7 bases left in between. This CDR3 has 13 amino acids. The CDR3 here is CASSPPGPSPLHF. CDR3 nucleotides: TGTGCCAGCTCACCACCCGGTCCGTCACCCCTCCACTTT.

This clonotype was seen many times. The CDR3 loop is CASSRDPNNEQFF. CDR3 coding DNA: TGTGCCAGCAGTCGAGACCCAAACAATGAGCAGTTCTTC. This chain connects TRBV6-1 to TRBJ2-1; unclear D gene. The V end lost 5 bases, the J end lost 5 bases, and 10 bases lay between the germline ends. This CDR3 comprises 13 residues. The V gene's germline CDR1 is MNHNS and CDR2 SASEGT.

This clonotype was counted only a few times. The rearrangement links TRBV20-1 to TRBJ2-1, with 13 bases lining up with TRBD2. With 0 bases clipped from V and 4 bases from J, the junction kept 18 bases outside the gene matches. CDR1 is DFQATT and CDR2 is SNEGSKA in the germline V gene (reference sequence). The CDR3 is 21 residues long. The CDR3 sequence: CSARDAFRTSGRPAGYNEQFF. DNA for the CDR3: TGCAGTGCTAGAGATGCTTTTCGGACTAGCGGGAGACCGGCGGGGTACAATGAGCAGTTCTTC.

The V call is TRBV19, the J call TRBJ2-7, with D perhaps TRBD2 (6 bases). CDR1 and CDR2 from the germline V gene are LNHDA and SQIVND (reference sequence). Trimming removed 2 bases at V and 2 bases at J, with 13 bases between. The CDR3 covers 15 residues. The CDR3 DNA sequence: TGTGCCAGTAGTATACAGGAGGGATTAGCCTACGAGCAGTACTTC. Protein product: CASSIQEGLAYEQYF.

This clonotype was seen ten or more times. CDR3 loop: CAISATSGTYEQYF. The CDR3 nucleotides are TGTGCCATCAGTGCGACTAGCGGAACCTACGAGCAGTACTTC. The chain couples TRBV10-3 to TRBJ2-7; 9 positions match TRBD2. The germline CDR1 and CDR2 sequences are ENHRY and SYGVKD. There are 14 residues in the CDR3. After removal of 4 bases from V and 2 bases from J, the junction contained 3 bases not matched to a gene.

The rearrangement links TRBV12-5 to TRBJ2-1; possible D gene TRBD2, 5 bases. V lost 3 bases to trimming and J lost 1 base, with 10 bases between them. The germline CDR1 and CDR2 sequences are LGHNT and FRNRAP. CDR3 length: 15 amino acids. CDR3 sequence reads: CASGFGLDSYNEQFF. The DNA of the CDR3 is TGTGCTAGTGGTTTCGGACTGGATTCCTACAATGAGCAGTTCTTC.

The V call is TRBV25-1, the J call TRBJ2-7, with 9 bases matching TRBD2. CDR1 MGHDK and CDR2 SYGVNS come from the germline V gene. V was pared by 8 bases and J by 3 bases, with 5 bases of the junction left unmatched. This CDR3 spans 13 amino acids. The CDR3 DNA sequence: TGTGCCAGCGGTCTTAGCGGGAGCTACGAGCAGTACTTC. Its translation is CASGLSGSYEQYF.

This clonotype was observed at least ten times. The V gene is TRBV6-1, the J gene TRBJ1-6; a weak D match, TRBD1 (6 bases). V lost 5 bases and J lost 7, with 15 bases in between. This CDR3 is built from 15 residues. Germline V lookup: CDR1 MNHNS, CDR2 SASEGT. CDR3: CASSLSGDVNSPLHF. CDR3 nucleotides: TGTGCCAGCAGTCTGTCAGGGGACGTGAATTCACCCCTCCACTTT.

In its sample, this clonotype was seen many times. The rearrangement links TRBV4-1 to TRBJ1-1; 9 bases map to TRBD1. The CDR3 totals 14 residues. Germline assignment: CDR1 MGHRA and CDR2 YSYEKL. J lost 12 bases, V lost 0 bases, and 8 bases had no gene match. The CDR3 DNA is TGCGCCAGCAGCCAAGAAGGACAGGGGACGAGAACTTTCTTT. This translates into CASSQEGQGTRTFF.

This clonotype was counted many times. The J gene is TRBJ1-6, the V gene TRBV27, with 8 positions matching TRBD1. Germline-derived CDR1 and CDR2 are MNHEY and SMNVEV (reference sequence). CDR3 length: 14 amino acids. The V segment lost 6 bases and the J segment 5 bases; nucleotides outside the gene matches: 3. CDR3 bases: TGTGCCAGCAGACAGACAGGGGATAATTCACCCCTCCACTTT. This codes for CASRQTGDNSPLHF.

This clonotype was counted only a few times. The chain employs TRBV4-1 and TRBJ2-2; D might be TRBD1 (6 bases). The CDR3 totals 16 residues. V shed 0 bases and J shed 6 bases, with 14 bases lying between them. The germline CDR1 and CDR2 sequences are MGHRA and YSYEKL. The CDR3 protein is CASSQETGYSSGELFF. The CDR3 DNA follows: TGCGCCAGCAGCCAAGAGACAGGCTATTCGTCCGGGGAGCTGTTTTTT.

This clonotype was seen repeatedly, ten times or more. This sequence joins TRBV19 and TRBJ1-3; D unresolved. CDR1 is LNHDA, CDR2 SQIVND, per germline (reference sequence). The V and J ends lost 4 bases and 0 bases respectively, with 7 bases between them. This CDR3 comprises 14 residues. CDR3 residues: CASSRKSSGNTIYF. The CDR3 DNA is TGTGCCAGTAGTAGGAAATCCTCTGGAAACACCATATATTTT.

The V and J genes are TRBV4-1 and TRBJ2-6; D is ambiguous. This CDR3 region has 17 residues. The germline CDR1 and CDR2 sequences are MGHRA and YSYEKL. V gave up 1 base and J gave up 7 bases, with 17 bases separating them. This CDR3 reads CASSQGRARSGANVLTF. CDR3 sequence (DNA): TGCGCCAGCAGCCAAGGACGGGCCCGCTCCGGAGCCAACGTCCTGACTTTC.

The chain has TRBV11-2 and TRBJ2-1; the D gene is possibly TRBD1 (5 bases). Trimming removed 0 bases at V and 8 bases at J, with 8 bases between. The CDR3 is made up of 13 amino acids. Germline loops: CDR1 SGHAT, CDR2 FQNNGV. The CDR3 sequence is CASSLDRGHEQFF. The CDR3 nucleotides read TGTGCCAGCAGCTTAGATAGGGGCCATGAGCAGTTCTTC.

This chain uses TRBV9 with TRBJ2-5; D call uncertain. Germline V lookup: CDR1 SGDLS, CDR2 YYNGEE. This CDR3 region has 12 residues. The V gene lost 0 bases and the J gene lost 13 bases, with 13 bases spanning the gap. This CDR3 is CASSVAGDTLYF. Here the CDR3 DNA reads TGTGCCAGCAGCGTAGCCGGAGACACGTTGTACTTC.

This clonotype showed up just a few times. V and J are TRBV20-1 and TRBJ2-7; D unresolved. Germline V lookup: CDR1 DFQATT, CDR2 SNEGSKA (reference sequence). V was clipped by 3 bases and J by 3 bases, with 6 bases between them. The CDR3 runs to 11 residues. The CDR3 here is CSARIYYEQYF. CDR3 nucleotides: TGCAGTGCTAGGATTTACTACGAGCAGTACTTC.

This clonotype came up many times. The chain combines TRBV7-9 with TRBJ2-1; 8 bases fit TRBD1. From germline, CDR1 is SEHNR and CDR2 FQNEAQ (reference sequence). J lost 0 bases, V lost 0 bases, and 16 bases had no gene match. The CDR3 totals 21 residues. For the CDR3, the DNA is TGTGCCAGCAGCTTAGCGATACGCAGGGGGCGCGAAGGGAGCTCCTACAATGAGCAGTTCTTC. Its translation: CASSLAIRRGREGSSYNEQFF.

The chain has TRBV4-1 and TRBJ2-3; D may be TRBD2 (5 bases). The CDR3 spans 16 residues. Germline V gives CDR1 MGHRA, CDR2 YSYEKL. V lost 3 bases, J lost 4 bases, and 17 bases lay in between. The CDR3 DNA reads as TGCGCCAGCAGCCAGGAGGTGGCTAGAAGTGCAGATACGCAGTATTTT. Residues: CASSQEVARSADTQYF.

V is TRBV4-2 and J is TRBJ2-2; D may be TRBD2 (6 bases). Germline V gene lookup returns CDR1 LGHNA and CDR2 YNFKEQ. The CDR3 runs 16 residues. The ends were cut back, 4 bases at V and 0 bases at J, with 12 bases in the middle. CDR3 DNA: TGTGCCAGCAGCCCCCGGGGGACGTCGAACACCGGGGAGCTGTTTTTT. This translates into CASSPRGTSNTGELFF.

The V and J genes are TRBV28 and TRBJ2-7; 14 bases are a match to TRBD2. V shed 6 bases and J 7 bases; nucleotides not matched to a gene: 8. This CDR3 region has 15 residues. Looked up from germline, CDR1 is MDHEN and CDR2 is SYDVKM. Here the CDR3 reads CASSRTGTSGSEQYF. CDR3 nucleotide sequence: TGTGCCAGCAGCCGTACCGGGACTAGCGGGAGTGAGCAGTACTTC.